The clone carrying this TCR beta chain was observed a few times. Its specificity is unknown. The data derive from a study of T cells after posttransplantation cyclophosphamide. General observations from the study: Recipient CMV seropositivity and CMV reactivation strongly tracked TRB clonality. Skin or GI-infiltrating T cells shared few TRB sequences with blood. Later post-transplant blood repertoires were often dominated by donor CD8+ memory clones.

CDR1 and CDR2 (germline): SGHNT, YYREEE (reference sequence). V shed 6 bases, J shed 4 bases, and the junction held 3 bases outside the gene matches. This CDR3 comprises 13 residues. Profiling relied on immunoSEQ multiplex PCR, and the TCRdb table lists in-frame clones only, not all of them. The sample yields about 33,000 clones, without any singletons. The chain couples TRBV5-4 to TRBJ2-7; TRBD1 matches 11 bases. The clonotype was recovered from a girl between 5 and 17 years old in good health, CMV-negative, and a related stem cell transplant donor. Source material: PBMCs. The CDR3 loop is CASTRDRGYEQYF. The CDR3 region has the DNA TGTGCCAGCACCCGGGACAGGGGGTACGAGCAGTACTTC.